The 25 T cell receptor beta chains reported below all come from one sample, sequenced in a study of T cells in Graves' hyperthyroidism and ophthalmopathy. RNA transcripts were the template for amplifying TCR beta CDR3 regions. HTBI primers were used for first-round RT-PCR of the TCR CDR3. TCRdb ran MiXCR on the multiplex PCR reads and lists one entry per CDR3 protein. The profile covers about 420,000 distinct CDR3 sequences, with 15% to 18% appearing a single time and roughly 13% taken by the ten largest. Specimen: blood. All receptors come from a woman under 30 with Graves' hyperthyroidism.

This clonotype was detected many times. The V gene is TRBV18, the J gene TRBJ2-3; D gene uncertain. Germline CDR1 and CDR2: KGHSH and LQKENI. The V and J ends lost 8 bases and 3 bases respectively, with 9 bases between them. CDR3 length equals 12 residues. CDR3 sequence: CASSPGTDTQYF. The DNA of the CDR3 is TGTGCCAGCAGCCCTGGGACAGATACGCAGTATTTT.

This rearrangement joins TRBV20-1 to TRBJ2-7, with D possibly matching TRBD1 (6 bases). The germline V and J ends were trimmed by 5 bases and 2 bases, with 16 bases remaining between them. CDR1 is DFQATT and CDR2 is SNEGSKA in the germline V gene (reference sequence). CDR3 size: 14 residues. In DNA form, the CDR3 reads TGCAGTGCTGGTACCTCAGGGGTCGCCTACGAGCAGTACTTC. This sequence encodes CSAGTSGVAYEQYF.

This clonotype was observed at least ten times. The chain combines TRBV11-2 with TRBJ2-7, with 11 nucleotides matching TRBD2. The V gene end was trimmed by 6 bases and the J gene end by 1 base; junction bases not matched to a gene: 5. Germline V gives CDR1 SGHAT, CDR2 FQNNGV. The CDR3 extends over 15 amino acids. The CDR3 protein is CASRATSGRSYEQYF. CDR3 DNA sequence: TGTGCCAGCAGAGCTACTAGCGGGAGATCCTACGAGCAGTACTTC.

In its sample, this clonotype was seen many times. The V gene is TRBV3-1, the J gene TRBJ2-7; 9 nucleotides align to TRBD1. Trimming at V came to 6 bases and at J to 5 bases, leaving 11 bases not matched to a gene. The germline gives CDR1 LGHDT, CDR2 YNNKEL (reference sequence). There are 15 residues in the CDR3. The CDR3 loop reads CASRRGTGNVNEQYF. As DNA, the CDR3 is TGTGCCAGCAGACGCGGGACAGGGAATGTCAACGAGCAGTACTTC.

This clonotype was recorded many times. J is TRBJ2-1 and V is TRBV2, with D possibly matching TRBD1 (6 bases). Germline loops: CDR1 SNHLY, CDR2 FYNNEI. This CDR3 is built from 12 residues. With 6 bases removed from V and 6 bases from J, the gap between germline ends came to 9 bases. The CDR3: CASRPDSNEQFF. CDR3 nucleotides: TGTGCCAGCAGGCCGGACAGCAATGAGCAGTTCTTC.

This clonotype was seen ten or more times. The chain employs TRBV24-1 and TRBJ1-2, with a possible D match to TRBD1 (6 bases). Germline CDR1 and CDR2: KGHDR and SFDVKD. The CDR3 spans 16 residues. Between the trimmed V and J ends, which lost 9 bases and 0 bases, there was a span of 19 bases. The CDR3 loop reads CATPSGRGPANYGYTF. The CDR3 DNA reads TGTGCCACCCCCTCGGGGCGGGGGCCAGCTAACTATGGCTACACCTTC.

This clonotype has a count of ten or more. The CDR3 loop reads CASSAAPGLAGYQETQYF. The CDR3, as DNA: TGTGCCAGCAGCGCCGCACCGGGACTAGCGGGGTACCAAGAGACCCAGTACTTC. V and J are TRBV7-2 and TRBJ2-5, with 13 bases matching TRBD2. The CDR3 has 18 residues. J lost 0 bases, V lost 5 bases, and 9 bases had no gene match. CDR1 is SGHTA, CDR2 FQGNSA, per germline.

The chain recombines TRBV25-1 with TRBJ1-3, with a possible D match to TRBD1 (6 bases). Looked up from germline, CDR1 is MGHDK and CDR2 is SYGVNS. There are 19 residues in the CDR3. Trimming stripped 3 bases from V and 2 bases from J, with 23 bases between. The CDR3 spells CASSDDLGGGFPPGNTIYF. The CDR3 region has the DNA TGTGCCAGCAGTGATGATCTCGGAGGGGGTTTCCCCCCTGGAAACACCATATATTTT.

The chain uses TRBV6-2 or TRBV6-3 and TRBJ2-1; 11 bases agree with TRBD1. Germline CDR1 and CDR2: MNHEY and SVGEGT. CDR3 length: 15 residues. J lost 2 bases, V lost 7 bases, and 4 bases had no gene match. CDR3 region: CASTQGQGAYNEQFF. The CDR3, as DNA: TGTGCCAGCACCCAGGGACAGGGGGCCTACAATGAGCAGTTCTTC.

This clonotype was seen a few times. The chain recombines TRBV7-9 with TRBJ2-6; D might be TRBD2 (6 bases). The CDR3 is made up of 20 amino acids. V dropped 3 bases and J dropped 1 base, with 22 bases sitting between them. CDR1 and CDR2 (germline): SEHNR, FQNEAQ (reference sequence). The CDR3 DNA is TGTGCCAGCAGCTTTTTAAAATATTCGGAGGGCTGGTCTGGGGCCAACGTCCTGACTTTC. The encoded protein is CASSFLKYSEGWSGANVLTF. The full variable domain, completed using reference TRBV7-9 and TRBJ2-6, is DTGVSQNPRHKITKRGQNVTFRCDPISEHNRLYWYRQTLGQGPEFLTYFQNEAQLEKSRLLSDRFSAERPKGSFSTLEIQRTEQGDSAMYLCASSFLKYSEGWSGANVLTFGAGSRLTVL.

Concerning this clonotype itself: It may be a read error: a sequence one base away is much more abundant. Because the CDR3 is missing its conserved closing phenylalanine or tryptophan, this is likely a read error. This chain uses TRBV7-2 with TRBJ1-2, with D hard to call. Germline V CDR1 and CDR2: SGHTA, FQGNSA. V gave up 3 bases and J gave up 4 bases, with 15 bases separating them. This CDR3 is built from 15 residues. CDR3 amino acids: CASSFAGTPGYGYTL. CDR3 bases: TGTGCCAGCAGCTTCGCAGGTACCCCCGGCTATGGCTACACCCTC.

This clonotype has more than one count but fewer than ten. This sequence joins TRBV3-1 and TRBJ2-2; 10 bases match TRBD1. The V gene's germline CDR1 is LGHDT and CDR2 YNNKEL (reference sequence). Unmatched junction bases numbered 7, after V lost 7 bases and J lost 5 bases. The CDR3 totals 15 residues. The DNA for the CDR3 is TGTGCCAGCATCGACAGGGGGCGCGGGACCGGGGAGCTGTTTTTT. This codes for CASIDRGRGTGELFF.

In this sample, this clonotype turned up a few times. This chain's CDR3 is CASSFKGLAGGYGELFF. Here the CDR3 DNA reads TGTGCCAGCAGTTTTAAGGGACTAGCGGGAGGGTACGGGGAGCTGTTTTTT. The rearrangement uses TRBV7-2 and TRBJ2-2, with 16 bases identical to TRBD2. Germline CDR1 and CDR2: SGHTA and FQGNSA. Germline trimming cut 6 bases from V and 7 bases from J; bases unmatched to any gene: 8. The CDR3 sequence is 17 residues long.

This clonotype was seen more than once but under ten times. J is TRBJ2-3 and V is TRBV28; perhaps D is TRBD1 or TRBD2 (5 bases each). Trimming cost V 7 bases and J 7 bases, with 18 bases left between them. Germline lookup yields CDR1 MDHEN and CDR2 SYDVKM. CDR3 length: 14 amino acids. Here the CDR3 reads CASKDGTPVNTQYF. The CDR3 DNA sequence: TGTGCCAGCAAAGATGGGACCCCCGTGAATACGCAGTATTTT.

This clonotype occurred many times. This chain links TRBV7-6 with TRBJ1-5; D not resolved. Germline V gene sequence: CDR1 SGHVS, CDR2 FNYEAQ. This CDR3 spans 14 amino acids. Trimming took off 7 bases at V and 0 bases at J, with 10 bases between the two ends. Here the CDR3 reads CASTTPYSNQPQHF. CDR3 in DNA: TGTGCCAGCACGACACCCTATAGCAATCAGCCCCAGCATTTT.

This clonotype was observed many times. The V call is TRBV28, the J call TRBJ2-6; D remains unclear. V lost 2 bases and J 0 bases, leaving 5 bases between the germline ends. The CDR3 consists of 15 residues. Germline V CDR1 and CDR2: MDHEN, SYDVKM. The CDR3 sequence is CASSLGNSGANVLTF. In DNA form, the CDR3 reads TGTGCCAGCAGTTTAGGGAACTCTGGGGCCAACGTCCTGACTTTC.

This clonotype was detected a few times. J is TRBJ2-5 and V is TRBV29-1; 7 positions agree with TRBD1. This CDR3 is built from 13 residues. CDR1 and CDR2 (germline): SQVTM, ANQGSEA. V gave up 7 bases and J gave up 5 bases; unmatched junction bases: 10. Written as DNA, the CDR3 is TGCAGCGGACGGGACAGCCTTTGGGAGACCCAGTACTTC. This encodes CSGRDSLWETQYF.

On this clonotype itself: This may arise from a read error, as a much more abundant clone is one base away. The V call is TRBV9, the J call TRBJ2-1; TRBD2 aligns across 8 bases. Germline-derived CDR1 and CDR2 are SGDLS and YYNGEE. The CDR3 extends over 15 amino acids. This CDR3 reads CASSPTAGGRDEQSF. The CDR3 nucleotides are TGTGCCAGCAGCCCCACGGCGGGAGGTAGGGATGAGCAGTCCTTC.

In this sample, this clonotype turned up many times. In DNA form, the CDR3 reads TGTGCCAGCAGCTCGCCCCTAGCGGGAGTTCAAGAGCAGTTCTTC. Translation: CASSSPLAGVQEQFF. This sequence joins TRBV6-1 and TRBJ2-1, with TRBD2 matching 10 bases. Germline values: CDR1 MNHNS, CDR2 SASEGT. J lost 10 bases, V lost 6 bases, and 12 bases had no gene match. This CDR3 spans 15 amino acids.

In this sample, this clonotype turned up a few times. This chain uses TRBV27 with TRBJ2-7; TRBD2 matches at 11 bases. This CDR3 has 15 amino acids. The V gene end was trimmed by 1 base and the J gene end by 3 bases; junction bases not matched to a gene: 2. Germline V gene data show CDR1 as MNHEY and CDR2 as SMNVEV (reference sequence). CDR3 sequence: CASSLYTSGSYEQYF. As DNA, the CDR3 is TGTGCCAGCAGTTTATATACTAGCGGGAGCTACGAGCAGTACTTC.

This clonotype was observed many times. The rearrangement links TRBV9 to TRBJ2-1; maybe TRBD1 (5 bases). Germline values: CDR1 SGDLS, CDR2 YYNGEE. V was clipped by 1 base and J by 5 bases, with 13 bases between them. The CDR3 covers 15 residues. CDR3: CASSVTGPWDNEQFF. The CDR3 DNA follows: TGTGCCAGCAGCGTAACAGGCCCTTGGGACAATGAGCAGTTCTTC.

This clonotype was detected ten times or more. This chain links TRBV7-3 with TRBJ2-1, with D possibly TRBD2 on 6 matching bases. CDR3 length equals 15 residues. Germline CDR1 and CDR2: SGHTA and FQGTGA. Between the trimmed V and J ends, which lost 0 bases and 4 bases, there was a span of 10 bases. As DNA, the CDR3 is TGTGCCAGCAGCTTAACAGGCGGGATGTACAATGAGCAGTTCTTC. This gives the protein CASSLTGGMYNEQFF.

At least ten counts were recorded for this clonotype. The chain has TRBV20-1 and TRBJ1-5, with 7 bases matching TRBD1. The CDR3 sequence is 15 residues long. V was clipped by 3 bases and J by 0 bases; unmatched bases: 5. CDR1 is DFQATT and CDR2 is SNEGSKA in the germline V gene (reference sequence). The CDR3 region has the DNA TGCAGTGCTAGTTTGCAGGGGGATAGCAATCAGCCCCAGCATTTT. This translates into CSASLQGDSNQPQHF.

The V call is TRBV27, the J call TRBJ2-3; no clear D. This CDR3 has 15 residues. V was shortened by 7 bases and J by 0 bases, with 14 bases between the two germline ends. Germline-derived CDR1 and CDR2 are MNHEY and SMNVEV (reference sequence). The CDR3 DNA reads TGTGCCAGCACCCCCATTGGGGAAAGCACAGATACGCAGTATTTT. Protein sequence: CASTPIGESTDTQYF.

CDR3 sequence: CASRRLGPEGYTF. DNA for the CDR3: TGTGCCAGCAGGAGGCTAGGGCCGGAGGGCTACACCTTC. The V call is TRBV6-1, the J call TRBJ1-2; D gene unclear. Germline V CDR1 and CDR2: MNHNS, SASEGT. This CDR3 has 13 residues. Trimming removed 6 bases at V and 8 bases at J, with 16 bases between.